The rows below give T cell receptor beta chains drawn from one sample of a study of Ad26.COV2.S vaccination and SARS-CoV-2 variants. TCRdb keeps only in-frame clones here, not all; method: immunoSEQ multiplex PCR. The sample lists a few hundred thousand clones, around 87% occurring once. Material: peripheral blood, obtained in a trial of Ad26.COV2.S vaccine versus placebo. These receptors originate from a person between 18 and 65 years old who received the Ad26.COV2.S COVID-19 vaccine or a placebo. The CDR3 runs from the conserved cysteine through the conserved F or W. Each record gives: D gene, J gene, clone size, V gene, CDR3 protein, CDR3 DNA. The D gene is left open where the match is weak. Expanded clones are given a class, and other clones once, few, many or no size at all.

>NA|TRBJ1-6|NA|TRBV27
CASSLRGTPLHF
TGTGCCAGCAGTTTAAGGGGAACACCCCTCCACTTT
>NA|TRBJ2-2|NA|TRBV7-9
CASSLDAGDTGELFF
TGTGCCAGCAGCTTAGACGCAGGGGACACCGGGGAGCTGTTTTTT
>TRBD1|TRBJ2-7|NA|TRBV5-1
CASGYGTGGSYEQYF
TGCGCCAGCGGCTACGGGACAGGGGGGTCCTACGAGCAGTACTTC
>TRBD1|TRBJ2-7|NA|TRBV18
CASSPRTGGAYEQYF
TGTGCCAGCTCACCTAGGACAGGGGGCGCGTACGAGCAGTACTTC
>TRBD2|TRBJ2-3|NA|TRBV7-9
CASSLDHWDYLSTDTQYF
TGTGCCAGCAGCTTAGACCACTGGGACTACCTTAGCACAGATACGCAGTATTTT
>NA|TRBJ2-5|NA|TRBV2
CASSDVTQYF
TGTGCCAGCAGCGACGTGACCCAGTACTTC
>NA|TRBJ2-3|NA|TRBV7-2
CASSFDTGSLTDTQYF
TGTGCCAGCAGCTTCGACACAGGTTCCCTCACAGATACGCAGTATTTT
>NA|TRBJ2-1|NA|TRBV30
CAWSPSFEQFF
TGTGCCTGGAGTCCTAGCTTTGAGCAGTTCTTC
>TRBD2|TRBJ2-7|NA|TRBV7-9
CASSSASGGYEQYF
TGTGCCAGCAGCTCGGCTAGCGGGGGGTACGAGCAGTACTTC
>NA|TRBJ1-5|once|TRBV19
CASSISGGREPQHF
TGTGCCAGTAGTATCTCCGGGGGGAGGGAGCCCCAGCATTTT
>NA|TRBJ2-7|NA|TRBV19
CASSITGTYEQYF
TGTGCCAGTAGTATCACAGGGACCTACGAGCAGTACTTC
>TRBD1|TRBJ1-2|NA|TRBV9
CASSFLDRGSPNYGYTF
TGTGCCAGCAGCTTCCTCGACAGGGGGTCTCCTAACTATGGCTACACCTTC
>NA|TRBJ2-7|NA|TRBV5-1
CASSLGKAYEQYF
TGCGCCAGCAGCTTGGGCAAGGCCTACGAGCAGTACTTC
>NA|TRBJ1-5|once|TRBV4-1
CASSQPFGGLGNQPQHF
TGCGCCAGCAGCCAACCTTTCGGGGGACTAGGGAATCAGCCCCAGCATTTT
>NA|TRBJ2-1|once|TRBV7-2
CASSLSERVYNEQFF
TGTGCCAGCAGCCTCTCGGAGCGGGTTTACAATGAGCAGTTCTTC
>TRBD2|TRBJ2-1|NA|TRBV4-1
CASSHDSLLAGPGDEQFF
TGCGCCAGCAGCCACGACTCCCTTTTAGCGGGGCCCGGCGATGAGCAGTTCTTC
>NA|TRBJ2-5|few|TRBV6-5
CASSYSPGETQYF
TGTGCCAGCAGTTACTCCCCGGGGGAGACCCAGTACTTC
>TRBD1|TRBJ1-6|NA|TRBV15
CATSRRTGGASPLHF
TGTGCCACCAGCAGGAGGACAGGGGGCGCTTCACCCCTCCACTTT
>NA|TRBJ1-6|NA|TRBV6-5
CASSYSAGGTPLHF
TGTGCCAGCAGTTACTCCGCGGGAGGGACACCCCTCCACTTT
>NA|TRBJ2-4|NA|TRBV11-3
CASSPDSPANIQYF
TGTGCCAGCAGCCCGGACAGTCCAGCGAACATTCAGTACTTC
>TRBD1|TRBJ1-1|NA|TRBV11-2
CASSAQGAGTEAFF
TGTGCCAGCAGCGCTCAGGGGGCAGGAACTGAAGCTTTCTTT
>NA|TRBJ2-5|NA|TRBV25-1
CASTRGRETQYF
TGTGCCAGCACCAGGGGACGGGAGACCCAGTACTTC
>TRBD1|TRBJ2-3|NA|TRBV27
CASSVNRGPDTQYF
TGTGCCAGCAGTGTCAACAGGGGGCCAGATACGCAGTATTTT